Sequencing of this T cell receptor (beta chain) was carried out in a study of radiotherapy plus CTLA-4 blockade in lung cancer. As for the study in general: Disease control reached about 28%, with objective responses in roughly 19%.

The data were produced by immunoSEQ multiplex PCR, yet TCRdb's version contains in-frame clones alone and is incomplete. The sample has 95,000 to 150,000 clones; more than 80% are singletons. The study, taken as a whole, reports: Radiotherapy with ipilimumab was followed by blood expansion of tumor-derived clones. In blood, early T cell clone dynamics reportedly predicted response best, together with interferon-beta.

A remark on this clone: Its antigen remains unknown.

The CDR3 runs to 13 residues. Trimming took 2 bases from V and 5 from J, leaving 8 bases between them. CDR1 MNHNS and CDR2 SASEGT come from the germline V gene. This chain links TRBV6-1 with TRBJ2-3; D is unresolved. The TCR sequence derives from a human donor with non-small cell lung cancer that progressed on radiotherapy plus ipilimumab. The sequenced sample was peripheral blood, obtained from a patient treated with radiotherapy plus ipilimumab. CDR3 nucleotides: TGTGCCAGCAGTGAATGGGTGGAAGATACGCAGTATTTT. Residues: CASSEWVEDTQYF.